Reported below is one TCR beta chain. The data stem from a study of blood T cell repertoires in COVID-19. Background on the study: The United States, Italy and Spain were the sources of the acute and convalescent COVID-19 samples. Sources were T cells, B-cell-depleted T cells, or PBMCs; the material itself was cDNA or gDNA.

Methods used by the authors: Reference gene primer amplification gave estimated nucleated cell counts. Repertoires were generated with immunoSEQ multiplex PCR, while TCRdb's copy carries only in-frame clones and drops some. V and J calls and clone size follow that table, whereas D and trimming were derived from the DNA. The table includes about 60,000 clones, roughly 88% detected once. The V gene's germline CDR1 is SGHTA and CDR2 FQGNSA. The CDR3 has 15 amino acids. V shed 1 base and J shed 13 bases, with 17 bases lying between them. This chain uses TRBV7-2 with TRBJ1-6; D perhaps matches TRBD1 (5 bases). Material: peripheral blood. The TCR was taken from a man aged 50 or older with active COVID-19. CDR3 sequence reads: CASSLGGQGLSPLHF. CDR3 nucleotide sequence: TGTGCCAGCAGCTTAGGGGGCCAGGGCTTGTCCCCCCTCCACTTT.